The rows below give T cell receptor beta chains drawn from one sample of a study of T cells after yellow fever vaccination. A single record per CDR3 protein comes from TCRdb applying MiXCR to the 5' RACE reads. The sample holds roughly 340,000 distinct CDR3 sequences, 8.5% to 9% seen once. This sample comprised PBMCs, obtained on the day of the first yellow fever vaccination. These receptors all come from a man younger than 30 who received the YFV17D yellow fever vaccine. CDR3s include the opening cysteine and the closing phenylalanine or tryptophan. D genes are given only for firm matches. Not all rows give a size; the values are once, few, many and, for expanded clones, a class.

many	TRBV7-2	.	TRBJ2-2	CASSDINTGELFF	TGTGCCAGCAGCGACATCAACACCGGGGAGCTGTTTTTT
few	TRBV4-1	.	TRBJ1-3	CASSPRPITSSGNTIYF	TGCGCCAGCAGCCCCCGACCGATTACGAGCTCTGGAAACACCATATATTTT
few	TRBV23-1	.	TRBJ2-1	CASSQQGLVHNEQFF	TGCGCCAGCAGTCAACAGGGTTTGGTGCACAATGAGCAGTTCTTC
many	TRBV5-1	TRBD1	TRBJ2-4	CASSLGRGTSQDIQYF	TGCGCCAGCAGCTTGGGCAGGGGGACATCCCAGGACATTCAGTACTTC
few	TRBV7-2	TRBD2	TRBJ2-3	CASSARLAGPTDTQYF	TGTGCCAGCAGCGCTCGTCTAGCGGGGCCCACAGATACGCAGTATTTT
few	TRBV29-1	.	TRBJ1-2	CSVGVQGRNYGYTF	TGCAGCGTTGGAGTCCAGGGTCGAAACTATGGCTACACCTTC
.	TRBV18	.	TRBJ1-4	CASSRTNPGSLEKLFF	TGTGCCAGCTCACGTACAAATCCAGGGTCCCTTGAAAAACTGTTTTTT
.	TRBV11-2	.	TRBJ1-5	CASSSRAGSNQPQHF	TGTGCCAGCAGCTCCCGGGCAGGGTCCAATCAGCCCCAGCATTTT
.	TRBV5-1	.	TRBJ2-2	CASSLAGWGGTGELFF	TGCGCCAGCAGCTTGGCCGGCTGGGGCGGCACCGGGGAGCTGTTTTTT
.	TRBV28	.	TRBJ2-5	CASSSSALETQYF	TGTGCCAGCAGTTCCTCAGCGTTGGAGACCCAGTACTTC
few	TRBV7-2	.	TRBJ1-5	CASSLRGNRVQPQHF	TGTGCCAGCAGCTTAAGGGGAAACAGGGTTCAGCCCCAGCATTTT
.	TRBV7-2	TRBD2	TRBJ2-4	CASSSLAGGLSKNIQYF	TGTGCCAGCAGCTCCCTAGCGGGGGGGCTTTCCAAAAACATTCAGTACTTC
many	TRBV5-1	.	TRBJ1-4	CASSLGRDNEKLFF	TGCGCCAGCAGCTTGGGACGGGATAATGAAAAACTGTTTTTT
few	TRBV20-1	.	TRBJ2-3	CSANRGEISDTQYF	TGCAGTGCTAATCGCGGGGAGATATCAGATACGCAGTATTTT
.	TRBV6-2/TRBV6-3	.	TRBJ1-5	CASRPNLMGPQHF	TGTGCCAGCAGACCAAACCTGATGGGGCCCCAGCATTTT
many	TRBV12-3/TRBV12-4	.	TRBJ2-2	CASSLGPGEGRPTGELFF	TGTGCCAGCAGTTTAGGGCCTGGGGAAGGGCGTCCCACCGGGGAGCTGTTTTTT
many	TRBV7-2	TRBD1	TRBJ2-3	CASSEDRGNTQYF	TGTGCCAGCAGCGAGGACAGGGGGAATACGCAGTATTTT
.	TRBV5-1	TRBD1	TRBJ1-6	CASSSLGQGNNSPLHF	TGCGCCAGCAGCTCGTTGGGACAGGGTAACAATTCACCCCTCCACTTT
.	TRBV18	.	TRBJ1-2	CASSQDTAYGYTF	TGTGCCAGCTCTCAGGACACCGCCTATGGCTACACCTTC
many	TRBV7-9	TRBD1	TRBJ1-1	CASSGQGGTEAFF	TGTGCCAGCAGCGGACAGGGAGGCACTGAAGCTTTCTTT
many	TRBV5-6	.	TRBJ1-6	CASTRRGAYNSPLHF	TGTGCCAGCACCCGTCGGGGGGCCTATAATTCACCCCTCCACTTT
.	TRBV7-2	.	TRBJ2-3	CASSSPTGFTDTQYF	TGTGCCAGCAGCTCCCCCACAGGTTTCACAGATACGCAGTATTTT
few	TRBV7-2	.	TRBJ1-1	CASSLQFMNTEAFF	TGTGCCAGCAGCTTACAGTTCATGAACACTGAAGCTTTCTTT
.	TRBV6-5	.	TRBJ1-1	CASSYSFQLNTEAFF	TGTGCCAGCAGTTACTCATTCCAGCTGAACACTGAAGCTTTCTTT
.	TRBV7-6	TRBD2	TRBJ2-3	CASSPGASGGASDTQYF	TGTGCCAGCAGCCCCGGAGCTAGCGGGGGGGCCTCAGATACGCAGTATTTT
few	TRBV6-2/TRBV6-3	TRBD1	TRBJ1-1	CASDFGQGNWKAFF	TGTGCCAGTGACTTCGGACAGGGAAACTGGAAAGCTTTCTTT
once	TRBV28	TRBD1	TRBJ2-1	CASRKTGANEQFF	TGTGCCAGCAGGAAAACAGGGGCCAATGAGCAGTTCTTC